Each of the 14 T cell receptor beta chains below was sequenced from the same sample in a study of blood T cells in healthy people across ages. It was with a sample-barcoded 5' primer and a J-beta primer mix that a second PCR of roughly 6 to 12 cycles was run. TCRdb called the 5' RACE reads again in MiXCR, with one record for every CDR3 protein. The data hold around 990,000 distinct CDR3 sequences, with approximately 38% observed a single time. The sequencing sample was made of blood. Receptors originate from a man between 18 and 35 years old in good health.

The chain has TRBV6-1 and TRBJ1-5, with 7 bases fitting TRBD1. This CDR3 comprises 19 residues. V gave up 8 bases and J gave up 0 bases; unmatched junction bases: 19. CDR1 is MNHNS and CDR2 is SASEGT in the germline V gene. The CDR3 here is CASGDARDSLIYSNQPQHF. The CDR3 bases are TGTGCCAGCGGGGACGCCCGGGACAGTTTAATCTATAGCAATCAGCCCCAGCATTTT.

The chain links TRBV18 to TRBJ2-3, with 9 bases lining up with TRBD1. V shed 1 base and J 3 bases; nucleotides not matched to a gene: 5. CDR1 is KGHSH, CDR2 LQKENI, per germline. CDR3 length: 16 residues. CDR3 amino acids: CASSPLTGTGTDTQYF. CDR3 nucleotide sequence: TGTGCCAGCTCACCACTCACCGGGACAGGGACAGATACGCAGTATTTT.

The CDR3 DNA sequence: TGTGCCAGCAGCCCCAGGGGTCGGGTTAATGAAAAACTGTTTTTT. This translates into CASSPRGRVNEKLFF. J is TRBJ1-4 and V is TRBV3-1; D perhaps matches TRBD1 (6 bases). V lost 4 bases to trimming and J lost 4 bases, with 13 bases between them. The CDR3 totals 15 residues. The germline V gene has CDR1 LGHDT and CDR2 YNNKEL (reference sequence).

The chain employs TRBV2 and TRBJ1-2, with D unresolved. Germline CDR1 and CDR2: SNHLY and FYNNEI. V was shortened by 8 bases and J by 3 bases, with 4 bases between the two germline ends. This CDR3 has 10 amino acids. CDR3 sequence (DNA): TGTGCCAGCCCAGACTATGGCTACACCTTC. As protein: CASPDYGYTF. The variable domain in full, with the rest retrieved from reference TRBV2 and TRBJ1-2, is EPEVTQTPSHQVTQMGQEVILRCVPISNHLYFYWYRQILGQKVEFLVSFYNNEISEKSEIFDDQFSVERPDGSNFTLKIRSTKLEDSAMYFCASPDYGYTFGSGTRLTVV.

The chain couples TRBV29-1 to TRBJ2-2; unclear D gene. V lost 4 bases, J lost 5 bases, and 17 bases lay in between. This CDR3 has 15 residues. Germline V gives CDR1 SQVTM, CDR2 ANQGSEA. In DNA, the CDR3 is TGCAGCGTTGGGGCAGACCGAGCATTAACCGGGGAGCTGTTTTTT. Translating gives CSVGADRALTGELFF.

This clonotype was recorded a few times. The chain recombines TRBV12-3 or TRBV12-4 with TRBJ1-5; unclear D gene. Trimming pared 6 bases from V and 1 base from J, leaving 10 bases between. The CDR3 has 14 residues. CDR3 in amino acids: CASSLSHSNQPQHF. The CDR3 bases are TGTGCCAGCAGCTTATCCCACAGCAATCAGCCCCAGCATTTT.

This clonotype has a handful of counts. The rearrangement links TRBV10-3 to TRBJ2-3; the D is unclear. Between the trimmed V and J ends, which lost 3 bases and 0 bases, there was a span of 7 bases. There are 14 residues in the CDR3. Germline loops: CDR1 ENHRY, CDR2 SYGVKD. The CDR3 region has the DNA TGTGCCATCAGTGAAGACCTAAGCACAGATACGCAGTATTTT. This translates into CAISEDLSTDTQYF.

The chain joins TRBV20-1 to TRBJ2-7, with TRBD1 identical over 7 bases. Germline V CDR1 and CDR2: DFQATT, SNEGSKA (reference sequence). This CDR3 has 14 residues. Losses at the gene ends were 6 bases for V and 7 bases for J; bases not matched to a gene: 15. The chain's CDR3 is CSAPPGQPYNEQYF. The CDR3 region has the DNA TGCAGTGCACCACCGGGACAGCCCTACAATGAGCAGTACTTC.

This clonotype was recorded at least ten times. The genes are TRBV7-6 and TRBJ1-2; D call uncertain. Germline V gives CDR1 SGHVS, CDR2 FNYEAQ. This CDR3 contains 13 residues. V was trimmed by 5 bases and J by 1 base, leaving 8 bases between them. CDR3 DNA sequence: TGTGCCAGCAGCCCCGGTTATAACTATGGCTACACCTTC. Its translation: CASSPGYNYGYTF. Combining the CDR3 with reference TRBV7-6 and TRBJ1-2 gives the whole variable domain GAGVSQSPRYKVTKRGQDVALRCDPISGHVSLYWYRQALGQGPEFLTYFNYEAQQDKSGLPNDRFSAERPEGSISTLTIQRTEQRDSAMYRCASSPGYNYGYTFGSGTRLTVV.

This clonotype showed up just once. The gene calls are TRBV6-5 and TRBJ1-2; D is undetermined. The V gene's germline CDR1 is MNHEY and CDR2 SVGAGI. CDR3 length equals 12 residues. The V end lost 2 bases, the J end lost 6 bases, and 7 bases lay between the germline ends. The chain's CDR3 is CASSYGGHGYTF. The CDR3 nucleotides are TGTGCCAGCAGTTACGGAGGCCATGGCTACACCTTC.

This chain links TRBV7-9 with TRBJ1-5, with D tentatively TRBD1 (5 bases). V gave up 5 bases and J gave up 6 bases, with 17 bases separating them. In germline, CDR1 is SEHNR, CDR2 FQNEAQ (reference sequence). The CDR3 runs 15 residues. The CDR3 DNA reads TGTGCCAGCAGCCCACAGGCGGGTCCTTCTCAGCCCCAGCATTTT. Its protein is CASSPQAGPSQPQHF.

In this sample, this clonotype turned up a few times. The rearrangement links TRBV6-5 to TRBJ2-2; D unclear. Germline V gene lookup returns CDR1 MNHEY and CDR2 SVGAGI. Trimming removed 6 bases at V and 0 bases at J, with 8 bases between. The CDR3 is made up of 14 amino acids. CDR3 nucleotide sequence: TGTGCCAGCAGACGACGGTCGAACACCGGGGAGCTGTTTTTT. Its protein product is CASRRRSNTGELFF.

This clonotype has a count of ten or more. The chain's CDR3 is CASSFRADTQYF. The CDR3 coding sequence is TGTGCCAGCAGTTTTAGGGCAGATACGCAGTATTTT. V and J are TRBV28 and TRBJ2-3; the D is unclear. The CDR3 contains 12 residues. V was shortened by 3 bases and J by 4 bases, with 5 bases between the two germline ends. Looked up from germline, CDR1 is MDHEN and CDR2 is SYDVKM.

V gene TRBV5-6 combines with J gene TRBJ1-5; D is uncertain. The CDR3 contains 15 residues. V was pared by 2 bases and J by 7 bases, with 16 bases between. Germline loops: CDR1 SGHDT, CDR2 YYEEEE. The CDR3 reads CASSFGEGGWQPQHF. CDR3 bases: TGTGCCAGCAGCTTCGGGGAGGGAGGGTGGCAGCCCCAGCATTTT. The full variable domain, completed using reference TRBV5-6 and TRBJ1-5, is DAGVTQSPTHLIKTRGQQVTLRCSPKSGHDTVSWYQQALGQGPQFIFQYYEEEERQRGNFPDRFSGHQFPNYSSELNVNALLLGDSALYLCASSFGEGGWQPQHFGDGTRLSIL.